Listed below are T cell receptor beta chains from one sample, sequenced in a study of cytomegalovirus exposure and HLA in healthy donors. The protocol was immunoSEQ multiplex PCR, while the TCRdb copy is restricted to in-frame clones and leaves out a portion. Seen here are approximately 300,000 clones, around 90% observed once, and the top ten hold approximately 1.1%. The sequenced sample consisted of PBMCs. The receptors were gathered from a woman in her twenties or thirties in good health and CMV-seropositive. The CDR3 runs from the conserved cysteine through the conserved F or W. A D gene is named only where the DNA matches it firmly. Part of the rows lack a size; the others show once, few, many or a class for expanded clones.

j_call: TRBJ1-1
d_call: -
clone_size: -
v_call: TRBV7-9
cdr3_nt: TGTGCCAGCAGCCCCCGGACGGTTGAAGCTTTCTTT
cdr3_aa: CASSPRTVEAFF

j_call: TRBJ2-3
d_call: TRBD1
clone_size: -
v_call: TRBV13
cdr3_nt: TGTGCCAGCAGCGGACAGGGTACGCAGTATTTT
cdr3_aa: CASSGQGTQYF

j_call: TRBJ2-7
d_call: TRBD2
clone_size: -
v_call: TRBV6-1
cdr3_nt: TGTGCCAGCACCAGACTAGCGGAATCCTACGAGCAGTACTTC
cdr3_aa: CASTRLAESYEQYF

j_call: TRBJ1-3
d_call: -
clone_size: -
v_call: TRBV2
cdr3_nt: TGTGCCAGCAGTGAAGGACAGGCTGGAAACACCATATATTTT
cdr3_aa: CASSEGQAGNTIYF

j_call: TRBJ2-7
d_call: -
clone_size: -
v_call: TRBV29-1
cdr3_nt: TGCAGCGGCTCGTTACAGGGCCTCGGGCAGTACTTC
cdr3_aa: CSGSLQGLGQYF

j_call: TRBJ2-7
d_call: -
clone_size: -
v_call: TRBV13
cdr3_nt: TGTGCCAGCAGCTTAGGGACTACCTCCTACGAGCAGTACTTC
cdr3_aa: CASSLGTTSYEQYF

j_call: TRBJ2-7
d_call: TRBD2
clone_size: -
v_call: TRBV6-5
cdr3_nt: TGTGCCAGCAGTTACTCTTTTGGGGGGGACTACGAGCAGTACTTC
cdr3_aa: CASSYSFGGDYEQYF

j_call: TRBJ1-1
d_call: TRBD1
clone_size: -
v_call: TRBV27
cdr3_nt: TGTGCCAGCAGTTCGCGACAGGGATTGGCTGAAGCTTTCTTT
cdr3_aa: CASSSRQGLAEAFF

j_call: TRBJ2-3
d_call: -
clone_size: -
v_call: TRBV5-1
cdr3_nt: TGCGCCAGCACCCCGACACAGGGCGGGTACACAGATACGCAGTATTTT
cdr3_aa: CASTPTQGGYTDTQYF

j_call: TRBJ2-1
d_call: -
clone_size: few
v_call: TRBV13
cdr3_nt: TGTGCCAGCAGCCCTCGGATAGCCCCCCGGGCAACCTACAATGAGCAGTTCTTC
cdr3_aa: CASSPRIAPRATYNEQFF

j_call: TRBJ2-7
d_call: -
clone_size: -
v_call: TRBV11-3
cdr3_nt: TGTGCCAGCAGCTTAGGTCCTCTCGAGCAGTACTTC
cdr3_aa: CASSLGPLEQYF

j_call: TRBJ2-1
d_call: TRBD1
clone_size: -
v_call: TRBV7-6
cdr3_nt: TGTGCCAGCAGCTTAACAGGGGACAATGAGCAGTTCTTC
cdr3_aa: CASSLTGDNEQFF

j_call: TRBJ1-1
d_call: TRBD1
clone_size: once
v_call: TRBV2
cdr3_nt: TGTGCCAGCAGTGCCAGACAGGGGATAATTGAAGCTTTCTTT
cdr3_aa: CASSARQGIIEAFF

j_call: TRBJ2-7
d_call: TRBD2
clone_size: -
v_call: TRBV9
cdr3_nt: TGTGCCAGCAGCGGGACTAGCGGGGACTTGGAGCAGTACTTC
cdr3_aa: CASSGTSGDLEQYF

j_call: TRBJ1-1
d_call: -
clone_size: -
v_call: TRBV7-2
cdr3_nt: TGTGCCAGCAGCTTATCTTTAGGGGCGGGCACTGAAGCTTTCTTT
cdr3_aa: CASSLSLGAGTEAFF

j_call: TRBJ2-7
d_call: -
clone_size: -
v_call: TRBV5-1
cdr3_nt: TGCGCCAGCATCGATGACAGCTCCTACGAGCAGTACTTC
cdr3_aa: CASIDDSSYEQYF

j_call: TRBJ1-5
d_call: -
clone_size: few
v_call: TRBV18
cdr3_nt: TGTGCCAGCTCACCAAACTGGGTTTCGAGTCAGCCCCAGCATTTT
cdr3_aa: CASSPNWVSSQPQHF

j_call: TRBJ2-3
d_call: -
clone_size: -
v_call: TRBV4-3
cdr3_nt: TGCGCCAGCAGCCAAGACCCTAGCACAGATACGCAGTATTTT
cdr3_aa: CASSQDPSTDTQYF

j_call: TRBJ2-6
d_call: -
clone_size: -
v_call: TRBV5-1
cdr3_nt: TGCGCCAGCAGCTCCGAGGGTGTGGGGGCCAACGTCCTGACTTTC
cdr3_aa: CASSSEGVGANVLTF

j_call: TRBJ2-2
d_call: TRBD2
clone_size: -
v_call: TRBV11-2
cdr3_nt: TGTGCCAGCAGCCTAGGGTGGACTAGCTTCACCGGGGAGCTGTTTTTT
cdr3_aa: CASSLGWTSFTGELFF

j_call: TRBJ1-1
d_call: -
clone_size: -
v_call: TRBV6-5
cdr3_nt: TGTGCCAGCAGTCGGGACGGCAACACTGAAGCTTTCTTT
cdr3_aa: CASSRDGNTEAFF

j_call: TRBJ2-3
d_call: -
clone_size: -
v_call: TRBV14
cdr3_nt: TGTGCCAGCAGTCGCCGGGGACGGGCGAGCACAGATACGCAGTATTTT
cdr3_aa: CASSRRGRASTDTQYF